This TCR beta chain comes out of a study of blood T cells in healthy people across ages. The sample holds a few counts of this clonotype. The CDR3 runs 13 residues. Trimming cost V 0 bases and J 6 bases, with 5 bases left between them. Germline V gives CDR1 MRHNA, CDR2 SNTAGT. Combining a sample-barcoded 5' primer with a J-beta primer mix, a second PCR ran for about 7 to 12 cycles. With 12 random nucleotides, a template-switch adaptor tagged each individual cDNA molecule. TCRdb re-analysed the 5' RACE reads in MiXCR, keeping a single row per CDR3 protein. The repertoire holds 600,000 to 850,000 distinct CDR3 sequences, 20% to 25% seen once, with 9.4% in the top ten. These same records also appear under a second study, on T cells of mothers and their children. As that study records: The study obtained over 9 million TCR beta CDR3 reads per mother and around 3 million per child. Persistent microchimeric T cell clones were sought, and none were detected.

V is TRBV6-4 and J is TRBJ2-2; D call uncertain. The clonotype was recovered from a boy between 10 and 17 years old in good health. Sequenced material: blood. The CDR3 bases are TGTGCCAGCAGTGACTCGATGTCCGGGGAGCTGTTTTTT. Translation: CASSDSMSGELFF.